This T cell receptor beta chain was profiled in a study of T cells in Graves' hyperthyroidism and ophthalmopathy. About the study: The authors collected peripheral blood at initial diagnosis, before any treatment. Overall study findings and caveats: The model predicted ophthalmopathy a median approximately six months before onset.

It was RNA transcripts that yielded the amplified TCR beta CDR3 regions. Using the HTBI primer set, a first-round RT-PCR was run on the TCR CDR3. Via MiXCR, TCRdb re-called the multiplex PCR reads, giving one row per CDR3 protein. Of about 690,000 distinct CDR3 sequences in the sample, roughly a sixth were seen once. These patients, aged 18 to 65, had recently diagnosed hyperthyroidism lasting under 2 months. Out of over 7.5 ml of fresh peripheral blood came the PBMCs. The CDR3 consists of 14 residues. Germline V gene lookup returns CDR1 MDHEN and CDR2 SYDVKM. The germline V and J ends were trimmed by 2 bases and 7 bases, with 12 bases remaining between them. This clonotype was detected once. Its cognate antigen is unknown.

The chain recombines TRBV28 with TRBJ1-5; D is uncertain. The sequencing sample was made of blood. This sequence originates from a man aged 50-59 years with Graves' hyperthyroidism. Written as DNA, the CDR3 is TGTGCCAGCAGTTTAGTCGAGACGGAACAGCCCCAGCATTTT. Its translation: CASSLVETEQPQHF.